Included here is one TCR beta chain sequence, with context. The sample belongs to a study of blood T cells in healthy people across ages. A second about 6 to 11 cycle PCR used barcoded and J-beta primers. TCRdb ran MiXCR on the 5' RACE reads and lists one entry per CDR3 protein. This sample yields fewer than 1.5 million distinct CDR3 sequences, of which 42% are seen a single time; 7% to 9% belongs to the top ten. Trimming took 5 bases from V and 8 from J, leaving 12 bases between them. Germline values: CDR1 SEHNR, CDR2 FQNEAQ (reference sequence). CDR3 length: 12 amino acids. Input material: blood. The V and J genes are TRBV7-9 and TRBJ1-2; no reliable D call. This receptor was taken from a woman aged 18-29 years in good health. CDR3 nucleotide sequence: TGTGCCAGCAGCCCCGGGGAGCCCGGCTACACCTTC. Translating gives CASSPGEPGYTF.